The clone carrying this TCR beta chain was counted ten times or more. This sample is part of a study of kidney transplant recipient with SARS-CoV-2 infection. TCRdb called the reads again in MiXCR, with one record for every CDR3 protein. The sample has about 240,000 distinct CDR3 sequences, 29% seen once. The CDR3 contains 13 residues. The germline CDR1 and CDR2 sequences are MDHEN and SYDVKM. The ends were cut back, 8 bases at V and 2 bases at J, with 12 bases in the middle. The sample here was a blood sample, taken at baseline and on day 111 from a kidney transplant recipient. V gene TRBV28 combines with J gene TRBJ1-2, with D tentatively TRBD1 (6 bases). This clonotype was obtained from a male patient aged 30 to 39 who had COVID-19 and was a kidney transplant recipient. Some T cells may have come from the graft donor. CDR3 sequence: CASGLGQNYGYTF. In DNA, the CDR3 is TGTGCCAGCGGATTAGGACAGAACTATGGCTACACCTTC.